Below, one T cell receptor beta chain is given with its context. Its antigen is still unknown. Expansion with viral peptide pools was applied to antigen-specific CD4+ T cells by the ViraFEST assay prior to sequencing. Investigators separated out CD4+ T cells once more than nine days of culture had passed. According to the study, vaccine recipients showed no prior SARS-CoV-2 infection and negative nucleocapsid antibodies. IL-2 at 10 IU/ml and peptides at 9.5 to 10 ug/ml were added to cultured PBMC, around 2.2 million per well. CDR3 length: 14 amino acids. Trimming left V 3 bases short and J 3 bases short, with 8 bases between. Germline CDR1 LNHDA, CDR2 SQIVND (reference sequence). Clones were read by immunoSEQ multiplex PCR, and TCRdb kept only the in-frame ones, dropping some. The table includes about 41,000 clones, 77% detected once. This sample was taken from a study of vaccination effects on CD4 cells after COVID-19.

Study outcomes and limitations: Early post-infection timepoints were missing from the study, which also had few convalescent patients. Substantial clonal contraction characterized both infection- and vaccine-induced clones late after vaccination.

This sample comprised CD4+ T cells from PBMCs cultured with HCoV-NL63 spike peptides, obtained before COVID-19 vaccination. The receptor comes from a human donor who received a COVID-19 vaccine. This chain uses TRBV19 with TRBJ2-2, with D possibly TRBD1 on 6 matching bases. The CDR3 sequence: CASSIRQDTGELFF. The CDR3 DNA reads TGTGCCAGTAGTATTCGACAGGACACCGGGGAGCTGTTTTTT.